This T cell receptor beta chain comes out of a study of blood T cell repertoires in COVID-19. Study details: Spain, Italy and the United States supplied samples that represented acute and convalescent COVID-19. In each case, the material was cDNA or gDNA derived from T cells, B-cell-depleted T cells, or PBMCs.

The germline V gene encodes CDR1 SGHRS and CDR2 YFSETQ. V was clipped by 4 bases and J by 4 bases; unmatched bases: 5. This CDR3 is 14 amino acids long. In terms of age and location, participants ranged from about 18 to 95 years and lived in under 30 US areas. Participant-given clinical history determined each cohort assignment. TCRdb keeps only in-frame clones here, not all; method: immunoSEQ multiplex PCR. The data contain almost 200,000 clones, roughly nine tenths of them singletons. This chain connects TRBV5-1 to TRBJ1-1; 9 nucleotides match TRBD1. This sequence originates from a young woman who had recovered from COVID-19. Sequencing was carried out using PBMCs or T cells enriched from blood (not recorded which). The CDR3 reads CASSPGTGTTEAFF. In DNA, the CDR3 is TGCGCCAGCAGCCCTGGGACAGGGACCACTGAAGCTTTCTTT.